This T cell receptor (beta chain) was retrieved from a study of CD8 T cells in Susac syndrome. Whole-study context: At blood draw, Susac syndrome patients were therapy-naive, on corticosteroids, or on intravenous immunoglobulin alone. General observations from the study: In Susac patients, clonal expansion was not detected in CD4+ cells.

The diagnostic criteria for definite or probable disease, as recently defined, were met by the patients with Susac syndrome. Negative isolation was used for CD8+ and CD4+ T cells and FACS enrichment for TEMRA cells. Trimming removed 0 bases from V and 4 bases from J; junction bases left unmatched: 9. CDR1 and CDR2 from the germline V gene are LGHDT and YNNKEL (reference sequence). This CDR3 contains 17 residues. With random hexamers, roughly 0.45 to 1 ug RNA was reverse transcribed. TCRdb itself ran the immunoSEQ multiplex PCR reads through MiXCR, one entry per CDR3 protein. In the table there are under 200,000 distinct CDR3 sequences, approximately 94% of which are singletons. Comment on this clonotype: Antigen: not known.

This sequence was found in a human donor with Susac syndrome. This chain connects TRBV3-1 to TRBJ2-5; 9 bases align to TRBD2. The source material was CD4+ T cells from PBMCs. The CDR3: CASSQDIRLAAGETQYF. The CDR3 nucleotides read TGTGCCAGCAGCCAAGATATTAGACTAGCGGCCGGAGAGACCCAGTACTTC.